The clone carrying this T cell receptor beta chain showed up many times. The antigen is undetermined. These data are taken from a study of identifying expanded T cells in peripheral blood. The CDR3 extends over 17 amino acids. Germline CDR1 reads LGHNT; CDR2 reads FRNRAP. Trimming removed 2 bases from V and 5 bases from J; junction bases left unmatched: 9. The table came from immunoSEQ multiplex PCR; TCRdb's copy has only in-frame clones and leaves some out. In the table there are approximately 100,000 clones, around nine tenths of which are singletons. Study results and limitations: Across healthy donors, higher total template counts meant significantly greater approximately 2-week count variance.

The chain recombines TRBV12-5 with TRBJ2-1, with 10 positions matching TRBD1. Sequenced sample: blood. The clonotype was recovered from a person aged 18 to 70 in good health. The CDR3 DNA sequence: TGTGCTAGTGGTTTGATCCCCCGGACAGGGGGGGACAATGAGCAGTTCTTC. Its protein is CASGLIPRTGGDNEQFF.